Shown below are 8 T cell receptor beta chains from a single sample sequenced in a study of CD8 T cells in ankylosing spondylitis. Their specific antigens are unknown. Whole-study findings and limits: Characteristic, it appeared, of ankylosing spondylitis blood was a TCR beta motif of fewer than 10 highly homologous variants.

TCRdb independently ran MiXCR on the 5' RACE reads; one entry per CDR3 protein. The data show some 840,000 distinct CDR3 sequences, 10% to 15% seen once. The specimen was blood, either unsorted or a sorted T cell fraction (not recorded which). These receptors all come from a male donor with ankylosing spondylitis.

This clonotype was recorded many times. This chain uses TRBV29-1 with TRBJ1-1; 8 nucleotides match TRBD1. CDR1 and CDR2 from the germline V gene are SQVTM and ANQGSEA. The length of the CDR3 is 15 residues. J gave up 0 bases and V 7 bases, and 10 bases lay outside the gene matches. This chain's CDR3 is CSGLEPGQVNTEAFF. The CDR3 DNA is TGCAGCGGGCTGGAACCGGGACAGGTGAACACTGAAGCTTTCTTT.

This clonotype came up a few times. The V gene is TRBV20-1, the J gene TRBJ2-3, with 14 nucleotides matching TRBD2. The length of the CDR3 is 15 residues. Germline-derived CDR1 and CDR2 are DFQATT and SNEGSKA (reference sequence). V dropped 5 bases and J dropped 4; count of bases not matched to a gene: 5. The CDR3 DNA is TGCAGTGCTGTGACTAGCGGGAGGGCCCCAGATACGCAGTATTTT. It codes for CSAVTSGRAPDTQYF.

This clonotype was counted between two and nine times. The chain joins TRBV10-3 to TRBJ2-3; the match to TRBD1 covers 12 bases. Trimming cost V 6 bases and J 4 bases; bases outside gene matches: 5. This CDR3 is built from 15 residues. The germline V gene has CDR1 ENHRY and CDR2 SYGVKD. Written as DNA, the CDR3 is TGTGCCATCAGCGGGGACAGGGGGCTGGCAGATACGCAGTATTTT. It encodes CAISGDRGLADTQYF.

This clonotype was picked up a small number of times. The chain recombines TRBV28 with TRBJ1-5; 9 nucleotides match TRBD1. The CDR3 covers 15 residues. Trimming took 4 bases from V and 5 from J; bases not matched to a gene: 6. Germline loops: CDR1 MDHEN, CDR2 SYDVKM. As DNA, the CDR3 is TGTGCCAGCAGTTCGACAGGGGGATGGGATCAGCCCCAGCATTTT. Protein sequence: CASSSTGGWDQPQHF. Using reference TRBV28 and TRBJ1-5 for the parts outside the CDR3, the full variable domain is DVKVTQSSRYLVKRTGEKVFLECVQDMDHENMFWYRQDPGLGLRLIYFSYDVKMKEKGDIPEGYSVSREKKERFSLILESASTNQTSMYLCASSSTGGWDQPQHFGDGTRLSIL.

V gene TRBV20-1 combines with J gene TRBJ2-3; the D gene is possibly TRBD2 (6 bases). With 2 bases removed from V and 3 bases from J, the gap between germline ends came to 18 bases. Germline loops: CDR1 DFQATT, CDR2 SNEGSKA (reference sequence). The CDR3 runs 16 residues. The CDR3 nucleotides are TGCAGTGCTAGAACGTCCGGGACTGGGGGAACAGATACGCAGTATTTT. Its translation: CSARTSGTGGTDTQYF.

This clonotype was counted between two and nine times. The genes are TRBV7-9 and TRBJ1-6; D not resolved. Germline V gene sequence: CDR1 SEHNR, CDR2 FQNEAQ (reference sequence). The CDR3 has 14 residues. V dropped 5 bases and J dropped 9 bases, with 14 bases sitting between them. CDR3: CASSPGLRSSPLHF. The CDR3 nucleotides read TGTGCCAGCAGCCCTGGGCTTCGGAGTTCACCCCTCCACTTT.

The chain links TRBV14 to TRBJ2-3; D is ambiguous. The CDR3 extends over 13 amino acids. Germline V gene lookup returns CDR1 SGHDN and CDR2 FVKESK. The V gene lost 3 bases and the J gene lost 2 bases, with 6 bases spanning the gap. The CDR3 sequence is CASSQSNTDTQYF. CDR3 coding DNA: TGTGCCAGCAGCCAGAGTAACACAGATACGCAGTATTTT.

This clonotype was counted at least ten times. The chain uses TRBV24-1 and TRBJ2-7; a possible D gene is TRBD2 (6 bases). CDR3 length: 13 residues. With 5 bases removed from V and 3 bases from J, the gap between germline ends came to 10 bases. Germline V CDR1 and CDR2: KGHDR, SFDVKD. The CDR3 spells CATSGGARYEQYF. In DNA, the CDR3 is TGTGCCACCAGTGGCGGGGCCCGCTACGAGCAGTACTTC.